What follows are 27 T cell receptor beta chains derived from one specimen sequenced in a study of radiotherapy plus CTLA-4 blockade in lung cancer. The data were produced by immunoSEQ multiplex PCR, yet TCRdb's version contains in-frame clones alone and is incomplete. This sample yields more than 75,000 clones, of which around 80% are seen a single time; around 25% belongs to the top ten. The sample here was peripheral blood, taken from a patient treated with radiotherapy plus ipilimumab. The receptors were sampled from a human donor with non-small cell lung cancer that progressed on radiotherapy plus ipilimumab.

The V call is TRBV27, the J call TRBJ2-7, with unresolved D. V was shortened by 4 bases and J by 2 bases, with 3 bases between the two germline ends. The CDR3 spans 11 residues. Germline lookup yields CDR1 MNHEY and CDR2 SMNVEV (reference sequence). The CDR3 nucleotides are TGTGCCAGCAGTTCTACCTACGAGCAGTACTTC. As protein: CASSSTYEQYF.

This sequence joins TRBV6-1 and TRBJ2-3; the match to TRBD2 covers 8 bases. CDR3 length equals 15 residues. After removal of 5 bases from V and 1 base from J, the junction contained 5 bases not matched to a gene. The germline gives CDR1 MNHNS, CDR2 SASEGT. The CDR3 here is CASSPLAGRTDTQYF. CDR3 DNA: TGTGCCAGCAGTCCGTTAGCGGGACGCACAGATACGCAGTATTTT.

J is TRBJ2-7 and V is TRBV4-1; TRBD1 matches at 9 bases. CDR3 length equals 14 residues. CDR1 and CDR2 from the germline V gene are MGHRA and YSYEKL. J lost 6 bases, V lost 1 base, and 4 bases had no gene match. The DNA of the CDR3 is TGCGCCAGCAGCCAAGGCTCGACAGGGGGCGAGCAGTACTTC. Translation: CASSQGSTGGEQYF.

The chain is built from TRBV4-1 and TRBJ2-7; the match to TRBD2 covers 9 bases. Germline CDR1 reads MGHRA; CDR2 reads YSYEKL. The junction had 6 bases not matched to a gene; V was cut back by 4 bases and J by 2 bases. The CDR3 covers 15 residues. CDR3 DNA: TGCGCCAGCAGCCCGCGGCGGGAGGGCCCCTACGAGCAGTACGTC. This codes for CASSPRREGPYEQYV.

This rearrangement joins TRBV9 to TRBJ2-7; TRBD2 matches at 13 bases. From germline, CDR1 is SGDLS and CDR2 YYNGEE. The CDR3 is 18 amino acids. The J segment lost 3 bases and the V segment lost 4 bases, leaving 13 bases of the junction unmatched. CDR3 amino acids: CASSSRGPTSGRSYEQYV. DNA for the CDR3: TGTGCCAGCAGCTCCCGGGGGCCGACTAGCGGGAGGAGCTACGAGCAGTACGTC.

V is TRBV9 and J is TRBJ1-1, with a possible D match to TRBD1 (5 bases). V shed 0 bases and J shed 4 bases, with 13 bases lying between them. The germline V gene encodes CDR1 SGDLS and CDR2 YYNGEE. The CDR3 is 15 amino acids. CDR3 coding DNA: TGTGCCAGCAGCGTAGCAGCGGTAGGGGTCACTGAAGCTTTCTTT. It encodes CASSVAAVGVTEAFF.

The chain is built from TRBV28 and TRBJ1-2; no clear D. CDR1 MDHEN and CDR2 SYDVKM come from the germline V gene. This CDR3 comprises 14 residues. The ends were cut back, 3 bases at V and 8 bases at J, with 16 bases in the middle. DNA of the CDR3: TGTGCCAGCAGTTTGGCGGCAGGCCTGGGCGGCTACACCTTC. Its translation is CASSLAAGLGGYTF.

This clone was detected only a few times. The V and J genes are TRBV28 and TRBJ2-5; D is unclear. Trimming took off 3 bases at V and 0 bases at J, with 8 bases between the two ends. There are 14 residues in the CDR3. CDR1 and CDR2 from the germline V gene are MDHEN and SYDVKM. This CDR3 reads CASSLGVNQETQYF. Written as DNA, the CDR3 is TGTGCCAGCAGTTTGGGTGTGAACCAAGAGACCCAGTACTTC. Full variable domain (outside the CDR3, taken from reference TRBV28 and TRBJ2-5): DVKVTQSSRYLVKRTGEKVFLECVQDMDHENMFWYRQDPGLGLRLIYFSYDVKMKEKGDIPEGYSVSREKKERFSLILESASTNQTSMYLCASSLGVNQETQYFGPGTRLLVL.

The CDR3 reads CASSPWTSGATDTQYF. In DNA form, the CDR3 reads TGCGCCAGCAGCCCGTGGACTAGCGGAGCTACAGATACGCAGTATTTT. The V gene is TRBV5-1, the J gene TRBJ2-3; 10 nucleotides line up with TRBD2. Germline V CDR1 and CDR2: SGHRS, YFSETQ. J was trimmed by 3 bases and V by 4 bases; bases with no gene match: 8. This CDR3 spans 16 amino acids.

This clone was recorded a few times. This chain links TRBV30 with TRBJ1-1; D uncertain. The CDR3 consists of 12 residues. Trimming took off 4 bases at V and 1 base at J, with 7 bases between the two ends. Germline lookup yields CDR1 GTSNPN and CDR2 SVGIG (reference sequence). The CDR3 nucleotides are TGTGCCTGGACTGGCGGGAACACTGAAGCTTTCTTT. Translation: CAWTGGNTEAFF.

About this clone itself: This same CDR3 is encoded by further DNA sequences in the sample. The CDR3 coding sequence is TGTGCCAGCACTAGGGGGTTTTTGGGGGGGCAGCCCCAGCATTTT. Translation gives CASTRGFLGGQPQHF. The chain employs TRBV2 and TRBJ1-5, with a weak D call TRBD1 (6 bases). This CDR3 is 15 amino acids long. The ends were cut back, 7 bases at V and 7 bases at J, with 20 bases in the middle. Per germline, CDR1 SNHLY and CDR2 FYNNEI.

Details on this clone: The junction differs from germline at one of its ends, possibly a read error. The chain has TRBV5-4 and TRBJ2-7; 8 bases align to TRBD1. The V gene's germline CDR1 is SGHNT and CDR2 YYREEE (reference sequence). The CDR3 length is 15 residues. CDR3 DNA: TGTTCCAGCAGCTTGACTGGGACAGGTCACTACGAGCAGTACTTC. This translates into CSSSLTGTGHYEQYF.

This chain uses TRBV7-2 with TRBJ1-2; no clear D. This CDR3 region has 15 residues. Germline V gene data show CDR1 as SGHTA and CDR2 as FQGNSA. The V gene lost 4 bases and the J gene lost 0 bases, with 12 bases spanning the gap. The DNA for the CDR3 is TGTGCCAGCAGCTCCCGACGGACCTCTAACTATGGCTACACCTTC. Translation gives CASSSRRTSNYGYTF.

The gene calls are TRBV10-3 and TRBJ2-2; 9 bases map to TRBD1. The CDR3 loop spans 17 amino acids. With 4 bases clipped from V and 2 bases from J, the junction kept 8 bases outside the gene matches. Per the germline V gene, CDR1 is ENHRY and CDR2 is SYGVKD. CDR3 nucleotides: TGTGCCATCAGTGGTCGTCCACAGGGGGCAAACACCGGGGAGCTGTTTTTT. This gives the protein CAISGRPQGANTGELFF.

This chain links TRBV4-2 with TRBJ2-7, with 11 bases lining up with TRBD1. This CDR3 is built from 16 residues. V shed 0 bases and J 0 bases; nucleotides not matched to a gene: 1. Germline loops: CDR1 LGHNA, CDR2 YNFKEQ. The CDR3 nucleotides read TGTGCCAGCAGCCAAGAAGGGACAGGGGGCTCCTACGAGCAGTACTTC. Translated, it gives CASSQEGTGGSYEQYF.

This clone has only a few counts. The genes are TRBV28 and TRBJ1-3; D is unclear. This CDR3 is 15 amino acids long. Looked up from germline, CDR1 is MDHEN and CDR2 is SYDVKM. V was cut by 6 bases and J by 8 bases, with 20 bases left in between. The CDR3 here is CASSSYSLGFDTIYF. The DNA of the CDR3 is TGTGCCAGCAGCTCTTATTCTTTGGGTTTTGACACCATATATTTT.

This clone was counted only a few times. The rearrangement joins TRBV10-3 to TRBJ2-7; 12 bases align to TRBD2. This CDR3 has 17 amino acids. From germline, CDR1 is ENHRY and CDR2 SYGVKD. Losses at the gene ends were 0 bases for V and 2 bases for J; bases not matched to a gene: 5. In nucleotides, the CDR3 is TGTGCCATCAGTGAGTCTACACTAGCGGGAGGAGCCTACGAGCAGTACTTC. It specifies CAISESTLAGGAYEQYF.

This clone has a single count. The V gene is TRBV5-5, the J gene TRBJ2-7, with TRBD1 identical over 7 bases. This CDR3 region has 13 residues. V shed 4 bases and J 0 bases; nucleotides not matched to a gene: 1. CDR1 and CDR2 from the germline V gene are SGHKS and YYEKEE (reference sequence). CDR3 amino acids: CASSRQGSYEQYF. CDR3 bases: TGTGCCAGCAGCCGACAGGGCTCCTACGAGCAGTACTTC.

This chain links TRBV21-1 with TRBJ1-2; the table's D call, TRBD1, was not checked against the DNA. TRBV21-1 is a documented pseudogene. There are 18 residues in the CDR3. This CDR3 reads CASSKPDRAKSYNYGYTF. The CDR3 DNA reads TGTGCCAGCAGCAAACCGGACAGGGCCAAATCCTATAACTATGGCTACACCTTC.

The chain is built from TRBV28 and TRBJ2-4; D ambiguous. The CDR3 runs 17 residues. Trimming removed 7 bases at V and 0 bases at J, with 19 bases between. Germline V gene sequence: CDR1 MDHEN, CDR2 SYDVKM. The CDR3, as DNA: TGTGCCAGCAACCGAAAGGTATTGGGGATAGCCAAAAACATTCAGTACTTC. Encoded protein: CASNRKVLGIAKNIQYF.

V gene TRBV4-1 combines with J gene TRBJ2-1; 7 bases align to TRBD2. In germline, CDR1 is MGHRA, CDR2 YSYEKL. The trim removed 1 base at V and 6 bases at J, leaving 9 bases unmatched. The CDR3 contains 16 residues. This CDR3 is CASSQGIGGSFNEQFF. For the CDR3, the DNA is TGCGCCAGCAGCCAAGGGATCGGCGGGAGCTTCAATGAGCAGTTCTTC.

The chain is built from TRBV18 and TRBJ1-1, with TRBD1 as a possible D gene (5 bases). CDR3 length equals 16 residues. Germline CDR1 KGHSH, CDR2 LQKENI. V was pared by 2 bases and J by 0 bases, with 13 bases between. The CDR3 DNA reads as TGTGCCAGCTCACCATCGGCAGGGCTGATGAACACTGAAGCTTTCTTT. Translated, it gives CASSPSAGLMNTEAFF. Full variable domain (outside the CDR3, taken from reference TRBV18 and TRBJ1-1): NAGVMQNPRHLVRRRGQEARLRCSPMKGHSHVYWYRQLPEEGLKFMVYLQKENIIDESGMPKERFSAEFPKEGPSILRIQQVVRGDSAAYFCASSPSAGLMNTEAFFGQGTRLTVV.

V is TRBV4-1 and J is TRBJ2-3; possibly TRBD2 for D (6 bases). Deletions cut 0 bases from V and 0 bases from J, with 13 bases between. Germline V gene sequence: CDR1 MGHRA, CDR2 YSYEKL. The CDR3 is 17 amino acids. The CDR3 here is CASSQDPGLKSTDTQYF. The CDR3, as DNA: TGCGCCAGCAGCCAAGACCCGGGACTGAAAAGCACAGATACGCAGTATTTT.

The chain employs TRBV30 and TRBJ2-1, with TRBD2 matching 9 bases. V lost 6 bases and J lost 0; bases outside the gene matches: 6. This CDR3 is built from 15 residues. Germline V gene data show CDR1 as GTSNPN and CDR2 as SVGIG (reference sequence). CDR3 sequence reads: CACSLAGVSYNEQFF. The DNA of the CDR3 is TGTGCCTGTTCCTTAGCGGGAGTCTCCTACAATGAGCAGTTCTTC.

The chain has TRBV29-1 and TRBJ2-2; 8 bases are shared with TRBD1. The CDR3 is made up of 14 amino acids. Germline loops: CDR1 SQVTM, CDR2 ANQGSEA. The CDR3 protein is CSIPGTGNTGELFF. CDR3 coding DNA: TGCAGTATTCCCGGGACAGGGAACACCGGGGAGCTGTTTTTT.

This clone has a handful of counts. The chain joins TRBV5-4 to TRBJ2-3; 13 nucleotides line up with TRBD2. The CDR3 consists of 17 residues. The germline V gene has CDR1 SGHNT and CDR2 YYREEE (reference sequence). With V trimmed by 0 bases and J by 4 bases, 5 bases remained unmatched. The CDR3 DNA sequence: TGTGCCAGCAGCTTGGCCGGACTAGCGGGAGTGTCAGATACGCAGTATTTT. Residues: CASSLAGLAGVSDTQYF.

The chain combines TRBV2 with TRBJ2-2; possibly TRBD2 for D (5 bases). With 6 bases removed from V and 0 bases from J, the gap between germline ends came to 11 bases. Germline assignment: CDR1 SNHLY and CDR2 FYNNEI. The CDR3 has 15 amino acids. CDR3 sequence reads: CASRRARSNTGELFF. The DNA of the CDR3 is TGTGCCAGCAGGAGGGCAAGGTCGAACACCGGGGAGCTGTTTTTT. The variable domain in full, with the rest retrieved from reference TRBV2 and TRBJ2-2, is EPEVTQTPSHQVTQMGQEVILRCVPISNHLYFYWYRQILGQKVEFLVSFYNNEISEKSEIFDDQFSVERPDGSNFTLKIRSTKLEDSAMYFCASRRARSNTGELFFGEGSRLTVL.